A single sample gave rise to the 25 T cell receptor beta chains below, sequenced in a study of blood T cell repertoires in COVID-19. The assay was immunoSEQ multiplex PCR, and TCRdb's table has in-frame clones only and misses some. The table includes 150,000 to 200,000 clones, roughly nine tenths detected once. Sample: peripheral blood. The receptors here all came from a man between 18 and 29 years old who had recovered from COVID-19.

The chain links TRBV7-8 to TRBJ2-7, with D perhaps TRBD1 or TRBD2 (5 bases each). CDR3 length equals 12 residues. Germline CDR1 reads SGHVS; CDR2 reads FQNEAQ. Between the trimmed V and J ends, which lost 5 bases and 3 bases, there was a span of 8 bases. The CDR3 loop is CASSRGLYEQYF. As DNA, the CDR3 is TGTGCCAGCAGCCGGGGCCTCTACGAGCAGTACTTC.

V gene TRBV19 combines with J gene TRBJ2-3; D possibly corresponds to TRBD1 (6 bases). This CDR3 has 16 residues. Germline values: CDR1 LNHDA, CDR2 SQIVND (reference sequence). V shed 5 bases and J shed 5 bases, with 20 bases lying between them. CDR3 nucleotide sequence: TGTGCCAGTAGTCCGCGACAGGTAGTAAAGGGAGATACGCAGTATTTT. Translated: CASSPRQVVKGDTQYF.

The J gene is TRBJ1-4, the V gene TRBV4-3; 9 bases are a match to TRBD1. The length of the CDR3 is 14 residues. The germline CDR1 and CDR2 sequences are LGHNA and YSLEER. The ends lost 4 bases at V and 8 bases at J; junction bases unmatched: 5. The chain's CDR3 is CASSPGTGPEKLFF. The CDR3 DNA reads as TGCGCCAGCAGCCCCGGGACAGGGCCCGAAAAACTGTTTTTT.

The chain employs TRBV5-1 and TRBJ2-7; 7 nucleotides agree with TRBD1. The CDR3 contains 16 residues. Germline assignment: CDR1 SGHRS and CDR2 YFSETQ. V lost 0 bases, J lost 5 bases, and 11 bases stayed unmatched. As DNA, the CDR3 is TGCGCCAGCAGCTTGGGGGACAGTCTAATAATCCACGAGCAGTACTTC. Translation gives CASSLGDSLIIHEQYF.

The V call is TRBV2, the J call TRBJ2-2; D is perhaps TRBD1 (6 bases). There are 16 residues in the CDR3. The V gene lost 9 bases and the J gene lost 6 bases, with 23 bases spanning the gap. Germline assignment: CDR1 SNHLY and CDR2 FYNNEI. In DNA form, the CDR3 reads TGTGCCAGTCAGTTGGACAGACCTAGGTGGTCCGGGGAGCTGTTTTTT. Protein: CASQLDRPRWSGELFF.

This chain uses TRBV19 with TRBJ2-2; TRBD1 is a possible D gene (5 bases). This CDR3 has 14 amino acids. The V gene lost 3 bases and the J gene lost 1 base, with 6 bases spanning the gap. From germline, CDR1 is LNHDA and CDR2 SQIVND (reference sequence). CDR3 sequence reads: CASSMTENTGELFF. The CDR3, as DNA: TGTGCCAGTAGTATGACAGAGAACACCGGGGAGCTGTTTTTT. Full variable domain (missing parts from reference TRBV19 and TRBJ2-2): DGGITQSPKYLFRKEGQNVTLSCEQNLNHDAMYWYRQDPGQGLRLIYYSQIVNDFQKGDIAEGYSVSREKKESFPLTVTSAQKNPTAFYLCASSMTENTGELFFGEGSRLTVL.

The chain links TRBV4-1 to TRBJ1-1, with D unclear. CDR1 and CDR2 from the germline V gene are MGHRA and YSYEKL. CDR3 length: 15 amino acids. V was pared by 5 bases and J by 0 bases, with 13 bases between. The CDR3: CASSYGRVVNTEAFF. The CDR3 nucleotides read TGCGCCAGCAGCTACGGGAGAGTTGTGAACACTGAAGCTTTCTTT.

For this clone: The sample has other DNA sequences that encode this CDR3 too. CDR3 sequence (DNA): TGTGCCAGCAGTTACTCGCCGGTGAACACTGAAGCTTTCTTT. The encoded protein is CASSYSPVNTEAFF. V and J are TRBV6-5 and TRBJ1-1; D gene uncertain. The CDR3 has 14 residues. The germline gives CDR1 MNHEY, CDR2 SVGAGI. V was pared by 0 bases and J by 0 bases, with 5 bases between.

The rearrangement uses TRBV7-2 and TRBJ2-1, with 8 bases fitting TRBD2. The CDR3 contains 13 residues. The V gene's germline CDR1 is SGHTA and CDR2 FQGNSA. V was pared by 3 bases and J by 10 bases, with 5 bases of the junction left unmatched. The CDR3 here is CASSFQPSGEQFF. For the CDR3, the DNA is TGTGCCAGCAGCTTTCAACCTAGCGGGGAGCAGTTCTTC. Filled out from reference TRBV7-2 and TRBJ2-1, the complete variable domain reads GAGVSQSPSNKVTEKGKDVELRCDPISGHTALYWYRQSLGQGLEFLIYFQGNSAPDKSGLPSDRFSAERTGGSVSTLTIQRTQQEDSAVYLCASSFQPSGEQFFGPGTRLTVL.

The V and J genes are TRBV19 and TRBJ1-1, with D tentatively TRBD1 (6 bases). CDR3 length: 14 amino acids. V lost 7 bases to trimming and J lost 11 bases, with 23 bases between them. CDR1 and CDR2 from the germline V gene are LNHDA and SQIVND (reference sequence). The CDR3 bases are TGTGCCAGTACCCGAGATCCGGGCAGGGGTATTGCTTTCTTT. Protein: CASTRDPGRGIAFF.

The genes are TRBV10-2 and TRBJ2-7, with TRBD2 matching over 10 bases. This CDR3 has 15 residues. J lost 6 bases, V lost 2 bases, and 7 bases had no gene match. Germline V gene lookup returns CDR1 WSHSY and CDR2 SAAADI. CDR3 coding DNA: TGCGCCAGCAGTGAGGGGTCTAGCGGGAGTCGCGAGCAGTACTTC. Translation gives CASSEGSSGSREQYF.

This chain connects TRBV29-1 to TRBJ2-3; 14 bases fit TRBD2. Trimming removed 6 bases from V and 6 bases from J; junction bases left unmatched: 5. The V gene's germline CDR1 is SQVTM and CDR2 ANQGSEA. This CDR3 has 14 amino acids. CDR3 sequence: CSVGTSGRSDTQYF. The CDR3 nucleotides are TGCAGCGTGGGGACTAGCGGGAGATCGGATACGCAGTATTTT.

This chain links TRBV18 with TRBJ1-3; 7 nucleotides agree with TRBD1. V trimming: 3 bases; J trimming: 0 bases; junction bases outside the gene matches: 5. Germline V gene sequence: CDR1 KGHSH, CDR2 LQKENI. This CDR3 is 16 amino acids long. As DNA, the CDR3 is TGTGCCAGCTCACCCCAAACAGGGGACTCTGGAAACACCATATATTTT. Protein: CASSPQTGDSGNTIYF.

This chain links TRBV30 with TRBJ1-4; 8 nucleotides line up with TRBD1. Germline V gives CDR1 GTSNPN, CDR2 SVGIG (reference sequence). The V gene end was trimmed by 2 bases and the J gene end by 7 bases; junction bases not matched to a gene: 6. CDR3 size: 14 residues. The CDR3 sequence: CAWSLGTGAEKLFF. In DNA, the CDR3 is TGTGCCTGGAGTTTAGGGACAGGCGCTGAAAAACTGTTTTTT.

The chain couples TRBV12-5 to TRBJ1-4; D is possibly TRBD1 (6 bases). Germline V gene sequence: CDR1 LGHNT, CDR2 FRNRAP. V was shortened by 2 bases and J by 2 bases, with 12 bases between the two germline ends. This CDR3 is 16 amino acids long. The CDR3 loop is CASGLRGGSTNEKLFF. The CDR3 DNA reads as TGTGCTAGTGGTTTGCGGGGGGGCTCCACTAATGAAAAACTGTTTTTT.

This clone was picked up one time. V gene TRBV9 combines with J gene TRBJ1-5; D is perhaps TRBD1 (5 bases). The CDR3 consists of 15 residues. In germline, CDR1 is SGDLS, CDR2 YYNGEE. The V and J ends lost 4 bases and 6 bases respectively, with 17 bases between them. The CDR3 loop is CASSLGGVGVQPQHF. The CDR3 DNA follows: TGTGCCAGCAGCCTCGGGGGGGTTGGCGTTCAGCCCCAGCATTTT.

This clone was observed a few times. J is TRBJ2-5 and V is TRBV9, with TRBD2 as a possible D gene (6 bases). The germline V gene encodes CDR1 SGDLS and CDR2 YYNGEE. V was shortened by 2 bases and J by 4 bases, with 18 bases between the two germline ends. CDR3 length: 16 amino acids. CDR3 DNA: TGTGCCAGCAGCGTTTTGGACGGGAGTGGGCTAGAGACCCAGTACTTC. It encodes CASSVLDGSGLETQYF.

The V and J genes are TRBV5-1 and TRBJ1-3; 7 bases are shared with TRBD1. This CDR3 has 15 amino acids. Germline-derived CDR1 and CDR2 are SGHRS and YFSETQ. V lost 4 bases to trimming and J lost 2 bases; unmatched junction nucleotides: 6. CDR3 sequence reads: CASSLEQGTGNTIYF. The DNA for the CDR3 is TGCGCCAGCAGCCTAGAACAGGGGACTGGAAACACCATATATTTT.

The gene calls are TRBV6-2 or TRBV6-3 and TRBJ1-6; a weak D match, TRBD1 (5 bases). The ends were cut back, 1 base at V and 7 bases at J, with 8 bases in the middle. Germline V lookup: CDR1 MNHEY, CDR2 SVGEGT. CDR3 size: 14 residues. Written as DNA, the CDR3 is TGTGCCAGCAGTTACTTAGGGGAAAATTCACCCCTCCACTTT. This sequence encodes CASSYLGENSPLHF.

The chain is built from TRBV7-2 and TRBJ2-5, with a weak D call TRBD2 (5 bases). V lost 5 bases and J 3 bases, leaving 13 bases between the germline ends. The CDR3 loop spans 14 amino acids. The germline CDR1 and CDR2 sequences are SGHTA and FQGNSA. This CDR3 reads CASSLTRGKETQYF. The CDR3, as DNA: TGTGCCAGCAGCCTTACTAGAGGGAAAGAGACCCAGTACTTC.

This chain uses TRBV28 with TRBJ1-4; the match to TRBD1 covers 9 bases. Germline-derived CDR1 and CDR2 are MDHEN and SYDVKM. The CDR3 sequence is 15 residues long. Germline trimming cut 8 bases from V and 5 bases from J; bases unmatched to any gene: 9. CDR3 nucleotides: TGTGCCAGCGGGTACAGGGGGCGGACGAATGAAAAACTGTTTTTT. Protein product: CASGYRGRTNEKLFF.

J is TRBJ2-3 and V is TRBV27; the match to TRBD1 covers 11 bases. J lost 5 bases, V lost 3 bases, and 4 bases had no gene match. CDR3 length: 15 residues. Germline assignment: CDR1 MNHEY and CDR2 SMNVEV (reference sequence). The CDR3 sequence: CASSLRTGGIDTQYF. CDR3 coding DNA: TGTGCCAGCAGTTTGAGGACAGGGGGCATAGATACGCAGTATTTT.

This chain links TRBV6-5 with TRBJ2-7; D remains unclear. V was pared by 6 bases and J by 5 bases, with 11 bases between. The germline gives CDR1 MNHEY, CDR2 SVGAGI. CDR3 length equals 12 residues. The CDR3 sequence is CASRPNIDEQYF. CDR3 in DNA: TGTGCCAGCAGGCCGAACATCGACGAGCAGTACTTC.

The gene calls are TRBV11-2 and TRBJ1-4, with 7 bases fitting TRBD1. Germline-derived CDR1 and CDR2 are SGHAT and FQNNGV. With V trimmed by 5 bases and J by 7 bases, 7 bases remained unmatched. The CDR3 runs 14 residues. DNA for the CDR3: TGTGCCAGCAGCAGCGACAGGGCGGTTGAAAAACTGTTTTTT. This sequence encodes CASSSDRAVEKLFF.

The rearrangement joins TRBV30 to TRBJ2-3; TRBD2 agrees at 8 bases. In germline, CDR1 is GTSNPN, CDR2 SVGIG (reference sequence). The CDR3 sequence is 15 residues long. Trimming took 0 bases from V and 1 from J; bases not matched to a gene: 3. This chain's CDR3 is CAWSVAGAGTDTQYF. The CDR3 DNA reads as TGTGCCTGGAGTGTAGCGGGAGCGGGCACAGATACGCAGTATTTT.